This TCR beta chain was captured in a study of T cell repertoires in cytomegalovirus infection. Study-wide background: Through public TCR beta signatures, both CMV infection and matching HLA type were indicated.

TCRdb reanalysed the reads using MiXCR and keeps one entry per CDR3 protein. The sample yields around 130,000 distinct CDR3 sequences, roughly 25% seen once. The CDR3 spans 16 residues. Trimming left V 5 bases short and J 1 base short, with 18 bases between. Germline loops: CDR1 LNHNV, CDR2 YYDKDF (reference sequence). About this clonotype itself: Its specificity is not known.

The genes are TRBV15 and TRBJ2-7, with D tentatively TRBD1 (6 bases). The source is a human donor in good health (CMV status not recorded). Some clones in this sample may be carry-over from other donors' samples. Sequenced material: PBMCs, sequenced either directly or after in vitro stimulation (not recorded which). CDR3 sequence (DNA): TGTGCCACCAGCCGGCGCCCGACAGGTCAATCCTACGAGCAGTACTTC. Translation: CATSRRPTGQSYEQYF.